What follows is one T cell receptor beta chain and its context. Its specificity is unknown. This specimen belongs to a study of T cell repertoires in cytomegalovirus infection. In the study overall: It was the public TCR beta signatures that indicated both CMV infection and matching HLA type. Study observations and caveats: The cumulative frequency of public TCR beta families identified carriers of CMV plus the relevant HLA. HLA-C-restricted CMV clonotypes gave the most frequent clonotype in two of eight donors.

The CDR3 length is 13 residues. The ends were cut back, 3 bases at V and 9 bases at J, with 12 bases in the middle. Germline V gene lookup returns CDR1 SGHDN and CDR2 FVKESK. MiXCR, applied by TCRdb to the reads, yields one record per CDR3 protein. The sample carries hundreds of thousands of distinct CDR3 sequences, 24% recorded once. The receptor was isolated from a human donor in good health (CMV status not recorded). Some clones in this sample may be carry-over from other donors' samples. The sequencing sample was made of CD8+ T cells from PBMCs. The chain links TRBV14 to TRBJ2-1; D call uncertain. The CDR3 spells CASSQGVSVEQFF. The CDR3 DNA is TGTGCCAGCAGCCAGGGCGTATCGGTTGAGCAGTTCTTC. Full variable domain (missing parts from reference TRBV14 and TRBJ2-1): EAGVTQFPSHSVIEKGQTVTLRCDPISGHDNLYWYRRVMGKEIKFLLHFVKESKQDESGMPNNRFLAERTGGTYSTLKVQPAELEDSGVYFCASSQGVSVEQFFGPGTRLTVL.